The 15 T cell receptor beta chains listed next were all sequenced from one sample in a study of blood T cell repertoires in COVID-19 (TCRdb year 2020). Receptor amplification or capture employed the immunoSEQ multiplex PCR assay. Imported from immuneACCESS, the table was reduced by TCRdb to in-frame sequences with V and J called. These copies leave out some clones; in studies compared against another copy, an unresolved V gene accounts for under half, and the cause of the remainder is not known. The sample profile shows nearly 80,000 clones; more than 70% of them were found once. 4.5% to 7% of the sample belongs to the ten largest clones. Specimen: peripheral blood. These receptors all stem from a man aged 60-69 years with active or convalescent COVID-19.

The rearrangement uses TRBV6-2 or TRBV6-3 and TRBJ1-6, with TRBD1 matching 7 bases. Trimming at V came to 6 bases and at J to 3 bases, leaving 8 bases not matched to a gene. The CDR3 runs 16 residues. CDR1 and CDR2 (germline): MNHEY, SVGEGT. DNA of the CDR3: TGTGCCAGCAGCTCGCCGAGACAGGGCTATAATTCACCCCTCCACTTT. Translated, it gives CASSSPRQGYNSPLHF.

The J gene is TRBJ2-2, the V gene TRBV7-8, with TRBD1 as a possible D gene (6 bases). The CDR3 has 17 amino acids. Germline V gene lookup returns CDR1 SGHVS and CDR2 FQNEAQ. V shed 5 bases and J shed 0 bases, with 16 bases lying between them. CDR3 residues: CASSPTRGSANTGELFF. For the CDR3, the DNA is TGTGCCAGCAGCCCCACAAGGGGGTCGGCGAACACCGGGGAGCTGTTTTTT.

The chain carries TRBV7-2 and TRBJ1-3, with D uncertain. The CDR3 spans 15 residues. Germline CDR1 is SGHTA and CDR2 is FQGNSA. V lost 5 bases to trimming and J lost 4 bases, with 15 bases between them. Here the CDR3 DNA reads TGTGCCAGCAGCCCCCGAGCGGATCACGGAAACACCATATATTTT. This translates into CASSPRADHGNTIYF.

This chain joins TRBV6-2 or TRBV6-3 and TRBJ1-2, with TRBD1 matching over 7 bases. The V gene's germline CDR1 is MNHEY and CDR2 SVGEGT. V shed 6 bases and J 3 bases; nucleotides not matched to a gene: 7. This CDR3 has 14 residues. The CDR3 sequence is CASSVTGLDYGYTF. Written as DNA, the CDR3 is TGTGCCAGCAGCGTGACAGGGTTAGACTATGGCTACACCTTC.

The rearrangement links TRBV20-1 to TRBJ2-7; 7 positions agree with TRBD2. Germline V gene data show CDR1 as DFQATT and CDR2 as SNEGSKA (reference sequence). With 3 bases clipped from V and 3 bases from J, the junction kept 8 bases outside the gene matches. CDR3 length equals 14 residues. CDR3 coding DNA: TGCAGTGCTAGTTACGGGAGGCAGGGCTACGAGCAGTACTTC. Protein sequence: CSASYGRQGYEQYF.

V gene TRBV5-1 combines with J gene TRBJ1-1, with D uncertain. The CDR3 spans 14 residues. V gave up 3 bases and J gave up 1 base, with 10 bases separating them. Germline assignment: CDR1 SGHRS and CDR2 YFSETQ. CDR3 sequence reads: CASSSSTSNTEAFF. CDR3 DNA: TGCGCCAGCAGCTCCTCGACATCGAACACTGAAGCTTTCTTT. Full variable domain (remainder filled in from reference TRBV5-1 and TRBJ1-1): KAGVTQTPRYLIKTRGQQVTLSCSPISGHRSVSWYQQTPGQGLQFLFEYFSETQRNKGNFPGRFSGRQFSNSRSEMNVSTLELGDSALYLCASSSSTSNTEAFFGQGTRLTVV.

The rearrangement uses TRBV9 and TRBJ2-3; D remains ambiguous. V was pared by 0 bases and J by 1 base, with 3 bases between. In germline, CDR1 is SGDLS, CDR2 YYNGEE. CDR3 size: 13 residues. In nucleotides, the CDR3 is TGTGCCAGCAGCGTAGCGGGCACAGATACGCAGTATTTT. It codes for CASSVAGTDTQYF. The full variable domain, with the rest looked up from reference TRBV9 and TRBJ2-3, is DSGVTQTPKHLITATGQRVTLRCSPRSGDLSVYWYQQSLDQGLQFLIQYYNGEERAKGNILERFSAQQFPDLHSELNLSSLELGDSALYFCASSVAGTDTQYFGPGTRLTVL.

The genes are TRBV11-2 and TRBJ1-2, with TRBD1 matching over 7 bases. V shed 5 bases and J 7 bases; nucleotides not matched to a gene: 7. The germline gives CDR1 SGHAT, CDR2 FQNNGV. The CDR3 is 13 residues long. The CDR3 loop reads CASSPGQAVGYTF. The CDR3 DNA is TGTGCCAGCAGCCCCGGACAGGCGGTTGGCTACACCTTC. The entire variable domain, with the rest obtained from reference TRBV11-2 and TRBJ1-2, is as follows: EAGVAQSPRYKIIEKRQSVAFWCNPISGHATLYWYQQILGQGPKLLIQFQNNGVVDDSQLPKDRFSAERLKGVDSTLKIQPAKLEDSAVYLCASSPGQAVGYTFGSGTRLTVV.

The chain joins TRBV20-1 to TRBJ1-1; D is unresolved. CDR1 DFQATT and CDR2 SNEGSKA come from the germline V gene (reference sequence). CDR3 size: 11 residues. Between the trimmed V and J ends, which lost 3 bases and 2 bases, there was a span of 4 bases. The CDR3 region is CSARANTEAFF. The CDR3 coding sequence is TGCAGTGCTAGGGCTAACACTGAAGCTTTCTTT.

The chain recombines TRBV6-6 with TRBJ1-1, with D unclear. Germline lookup yields CDR1 MNHNY and CDR2 SVGAGI (reference sequence). Between the trimmed V and J ends, which lost 3 bases and 2 bases, there was a span of 10 bases. The CDR3 consists of 14 residues. In DNA form, the CDR3 reads TGTGCCAGCAGTTATCCAGAAAGTAACACTGAAGCTTTCTTT. It encodes CASSYPESNTEAFF.

This clone was picked up one time. This rearrangement joins TRBV9 to TRBJ1-5, with D possibly matching TRBD1 (5 bases). CDR1 and CDR2 from the germline V gene are SGDLS and YYNGEE. V gave up 3 bases and J gave up 0 bases, with 10 bases separating them. The CDR3 extends over 15 amino acids. Here the CDR3 reads CASSEDTNSNQPQHF. CDR3 nucleotides: TGTGCCAGCAGCGAGGACACAAATAGCAATCAGCCCCAGCATTTT. The variable domain in full, completed from reference TRBV9 and TRBJ1-5, reads DSGVTQTPKHLITATGQRVTLRCSPRSGDLSVYWYQQSLDQGLQFLIQYYNGEERAKGNILERFSAQQFPDLHSELNLSSLELGDSALYFCASSEDTNSNQPQHFGDGTRLSIL.

V and J are TRBV19 and TRBJ2-3; 8 bases are a match to TRBD2. The CDR3 loop spans 15 amino acids. The germline V gene encodes CDR1 LNHDA and CDR2 SQIVND (reference sequence). V gave up 7 bases and J gave up 3 bases; unmatched junction bases: 9. CDR3 DNA sequence: TGTGCCAGTAAGCTGGCGGGGGGCCGGACAGATACGCAGTATTTT. Amino acids: CASKLAGGRTDTQYF.

This clone was counted between two and nine times. V is TRBV29-1 and J is TRBJ1-1; D may be TRBD1 (6 bases). The germline gives CDR1 SQVTM, CDR2 ANQGSEA. V was pared by 8 bases and J by 4 bases, with 20 bases between. This CDR3 is built from 14 residues. The CDR3 loop reads CSPVGTGGATEAFF. The CDR3 region has the DNA TGCAGCCCTGTTGGGACGGGGGGGGCCACTGAAGCTTTCTTT.

The chain joins TRBV4-3 to TRBJ2-1; 7 bases agree with TRBD1. There are 14 residues in the CDR3. Germline-derived CDR1 and CDR2 are LGHNA and YSLEER. Trimming cost V 4 bases and J 10 bases; bases outside gene matches: 10. In DNA form, the CDR3 reads TGCGCCAGCAGCCCTTGGACAGGAGAGTTGGAGCAGTTCTTC. As protein: CASSPWTGELEQFF.

This chain's CDR3 is CASSEAGGYGGYTF. The CDR3 region has the DNA TGTGCCAGCAGTGAAGCGGGAGGATATGGAGGCTACACCTTC. V usage is TRBV6-1 and J usage is TRBJ1-2; D unclear. This CDR3 has 14 amino acids. Trimming removed 0 bases from V and 8 bases from J, with 13 bases in between. Germline CDR1 MNHNS, CDR2 SASEGT.